This entry is about one T cell receptor beta chain. Repertoires were generated with immunoSEQ multiplex PCR, while TCRdb's copy carries only in-frame clones and drops some. The table records approximately 100,000 clones, approximately 70% of them present only once. Germline V CDR1 and CDR2: MDHEN, SYDVKM. The CDR3 runs to 14 residues. V lost 4 bases, J lost 1 base, and 7 bases lay in between. These data are taken from a study of blood T cell repertoires in COVID-19. Sequenced material: peripheral blood. This chain joins TRBV28 and TRBJ2-2; D uncertain. This TCR derives from an elderly man with acute or convalescent COVID-19. The chain's CDR3 is CASSSAGNTGELFF. As DNA, the CDR3 is TGTGCCAGCAGTTCAGCAGGGAACACCGGGGAGCTGTTTTTT.